The sequence of this TCR beta chain was determined in a study of T cell responses to AZD1222 COVID-19 vaccine. V lost 7 bases to trimming and J lost 6 bases; unmatched junction nucleotides: 6. Germline V lookup: CDR1 MNHEY, CDR2 SVGAGI. The CDR3 covers 13 residues. Doses given second, at about 4 or about 12 weeks, were pooled. For this clone: Its antigen is undetermined.

This table comes from immunoSEQ multiplex PCR, and its TCRdb copy is limited to in-frame clones, with some not included. The table records some 180,000 clones, nearly 95% of them present only once. Study results and caveats: Among those given AZD1222, only five or six were seropositive at baseline. Without day 14 samples, only post-peak T cell repertoires were studied. Spike was spanned by vaccine-associated CD4 TCRs, which were dominant at 160-218 and 743-854.

The receptor comes from an adult who received the AZD1222 COVID-19 vaccine. The chain combines TRBV6-5 with TRBJ1-2, with 9 bases fitting TRBD1. This specimen consisted of peripheral blood, obtained 28 days after the second AZD1222 dose. CDR3 DNA sequence: TGTGCCAGCAACCGGGACAGGGCTAATGGCTACACCTTC. Protein product: CASNRDRANGYTF.